These 17 T cell receptor beta chains share one sample of origin, sequenced in a study of shared clonotypes between healthy human individuals. This table comes from immunoSEQ multiplex PCR, and its TCRdb copy is limited to in-frame clones, with some not included. The sample carries hundreds of thousands of clones, over 65% recorded once. The sample comprised PBMCs. The receptors were gathered from a woman in her thirties or forties in good health. Some clones in this sample may be carry-over from other donors' samples.

Comment on this clone: In the same sample, other DNA sequences code for this CDR3. This chain connects TRBV11-1 to TRBJ2-7; D gene unclear. Germline CDR1 reads SGHAT; CDR2 reads FQDESV (reference sequence). The CDR3 has 11 residues. The V and J ends lost 3 bases and 4 bases respectively, with 4 bases between them. CDR3 in amino acids: CASSLAYEQYF. As DNA, the CDR3 is TGTGCCAGCAGCTTGGCTTACGAGCAGTACTTC.

With respect to this clone: This likely reflects a read error, since a far larger clone is one base away. This chain links TRBV5-4 with TRBJ1-2; unclear D gene. Germline CDR1 is SGHNT and CDR2 is YYREEE (reference sequence). The CDR3 has 13 residues. The V end lost 6 bases, the J end lost 4 bases, and 13 bases lay between the germline ends. The CDR3 sequence: CASKRNGVYGYTF. The DNA for the CDR3 is TGTGCCAGCAAGAGGAACGGCGTCTATGGCTACACCTTC.

The chain recombines TRBV2 with TRBJ1-2; the D is unclear. The germline V gene encodes CDR1 SNHLY and CDR2 FYNNEI. This CDR3 region has 13 residues. Trimming cost V 10 bases and J 4 bases, with 16 bases left between them. The CDR3 nucleotides read TGTGCCAAGCGGCCGTCTTCTTCCTATGGCTACACCTTC. Its translation: CAKRPSSSYGYTF.

This clone was observed at least ten times. The genes are TRBV6-5 and TRBJ2-2, with D perhaps given as TRBD1 or TRBD2 (5 bases each). V lost 8 bases and J 0 bases, leaving 10 bases between the germline ends. CDR1 is MNHEY and CDR2 is SVGAGI in the germline V gene. The CDR3 is 14 amino acids. The CDR3 nucleotides are TGTGCCAGCTTCCTGGGACCGAACACCGGGGAGCTGTTTTTT. Its protein is CASFLGPNTGELFF.

This clone was counted between two and nine times. V and J are TRBV5-8 and TRBJ1-2; D unclear. The CDR3 consists of 15 residues. Deletions cut 4 bases from V and 2 bases from J, with 15 bases between. Germline V gene lookup returns CDR1 SGHTS and CDR2 YDEGEE. CDR3 amino acids: CASSPLPRRNYGYTF. In DNA form, the CDR3 reads TGTGCCAGCAGCCCTCTTCCGAGGAGGAACTATGGCTACACCTTC.

Only one count was recorded for this clone. The sample holds other DNA sequences that translate to the same CDR3. The chain combines TRBV7-9 with TRBJ1-4; 8 bases are a match to TRBD1. The CDR3 contains 14 residues. The V gene end was trimmed by 5 bases and the J gene end by 4 bases; junction bases not matched to a gene: 3. In germline, CDR1 is SEHNR, CDR2 FQNEAQ (reference sequence). The CDR3 spells CASSLGQDNEKLFF. CDR3 DNA sequence: TGTGCCAGCAGCCTGGGACAGGATAATGAAAAACTGTTTTTT.

As regards this clone: Within the sample, other DNA sequences also encode this same CDR3. This rearrangement joins TRBV18 to TRBJ2-7; D unresolved. The CDR3 is 12 residues long. The germline V gene has CDR1 KGHSH and CDR2 LQKENI. V lost 0 bases and J 3 bases, leaving 3 bases between the germline ends. Here the CDR3 DNA reads TGTGCCAGCTCACCACCAGGCTACGAGCAGTACTTC. Translation gives CASSPPGYEQYF.

The V and J genes are TRBV15 and TRBJ1-6; D remains ambiguous. Deletions cut 0 bases from V and 13 bases from J, with 10 bases between. CDR1 and CDR2 (germline): LNHNV, YYDKDF (reference sequence). The CDR3 covers 13 residues. This CDR3 reads CATSRDTQQPLHF. In DNA form, the CDR3 reads TGTGCCACCAGCAGAGATACCCAACAGCCCCTCCACTTT.

This clone was counted between two and nine times. This chain links TRBV9 with TRBJ2-2; D is unresolved. CDR1 and CDR2 from the germline V gene are SGDLS and YYNGEE. V was shortened by 0 bases and J by 6 bases, with 21 bases between the two germline ends. The CDR3 is 18 residues long. As DNA, the CDR3 is TGTGCCAGCAGCGTAGAGGCTAGTCCTGCCCTGGTCGCCGGGGAGCTGTTTTTT. Translating gives CASSVEASPALVAGELFF.

This clone came up once. This chain uses TRBV28 with TRBJ2-1; D possibly corresponds to TRBD2 (7 bases). Trimming removed 8 bases from V and 9 bases from J, with 23 bases in between. The CDR3 is 15 amino acids. From germline, CDR1 is MDHEN and CDR2 SYDVKM. The CDR3 bases are TGTGCCAGCTACCACCTAGGGGGGGGAGTGGGTGAGCAGTTCTTC. Translated: CASYHLGGGVGEQFF. Full variable domain (remainder filled in from reference TRBV28 and TRBJ2-1): DVKVTQSSRYLVKRTGEKVFLECVQDMDHENMFWYRQDPGLGLRLIYFSYDVKMKEKGDIPEGYSVSREKKERFSLILESASTNQTSMYLCASYHLGGGVGEQFFGPGTRLTVL.

The chain has TRBV30 and TRBJ1-1, with 10 bases identical to TRBD1. Germline-derived CDR1 and CDR2 are GTSNPN and SVGIG (reference sequence). V gave up 8 bases and J gave up 1 base; unmatched junction bases: 7. The length of the CDR3 is 14 residues. The CDR3 DNA reads as TGTGCCATTGACAGGGGGCTTGCGAACACTGAAGCTTTCTTT. Translating gives CAIDRGLANTEAFF.

The rearrangement joins TRBV28 to TRBJ2-5; TRBD1 might be the D (6 bases). Germline lookup yields CDR1 MDHEN and CDR2 SYDVKM. The CDR3 contains 16 residues. Trimming cost V 5 bases and J 5 bases, with 21 bases left between them. The CDR3 DNA reads TGTGCCAGCAGTGGGACACACCTAATCCCAAGGGAGACCCAGTACTTC. This gives the protein CASSGTHLIPRETQYF.

J is TRBJ2-5 and V is TRBV7-9; 8 bases fit TRBD2. This CDR3 comprises 13 residues. The V gene's germline CDR1 is SEHNR and CDR2 FQNEAQ (reference sequence). Unmatched junction bases numbered 4, after V lost 5 bases and J lost 5 bases. The CDR3 DNA is TGTGCCAGCAGCAAAGCGGGAGTGGAGACCCAGTACTTC. It is translated as CASSKAGVETQYF. Based on the CDR3 plus reference TRBV7-9 and TRBJ2-5, the full variable domain is DTGVSQNPRHKITKRGQNVTFRCDPISEHNRLYWYRQTLGQGPEFLTYFQNEAQLEKSRLLSDRFSAERPKGSFSTLEIQRTEQGDSAMYLCASSKAGVETQYFGPGTRLLVL.

A note on this clone: A far larger clone is just one base off, so this is likely a read error. The rearrangement links TRBV20-1 to TRBJ1-1; no clear D gene. Germline CDR1 is DFQATT and CDR2 is SNEGSKA (reference sequence). CDR3 length: 11 residues. The germline V and J ends were trimmed by 3 bases and 4 bases, with 6 bases remaining between them. This CDR3 reads CSASKSTEAFF. In DNA, the CDR3 is TGCAGTGCTAGTAAGAGCACTGAAGCTTTCTTT.

The chain has TRBV28 and TRBJ1-1, with TRBD1 as a possible D gene (5 bases). The CDR3 consists of 13 residues. Trimming shortened V by 6 bases and J by 5 bases, and 13 bases separated the two germline ends. Germline CDR1 is MDHEN and CDR2 is SYDVKM. For the CDR3, the DNA is TGTGCCAGCAGAACGTCAGACAGAACTGAAGCTTTCTTT. Protein sequence: CASRTSDRTEAFF.

The chain has TRBV9 and TRBJ2-1; D is ambiguous. This CDR3 is 15 amino acids long. V was clipped by 0 bases and J by 0 bases, with 7 bases between them. The germline gives CDR1 SGDLS, CDR2 YYNGEE. The CDR3 DNA sequence: TGTGCCAGCAGCGTAGCAACTCTCTCCTACAATGAGCAGTTCTTC. This gives the protein CASSVATLSYNEQFF.

This chain's CDR3 is CASSRKIGQGGYNEQFF. The CDR3 DNA is TGCGCCAGCAGCCGAAAAATAGGACAGGGGGGGTACAATGAGCAGTTCTTC. The chain is built from TRBV4-3 and TRBJ2-1; 10 bases are a match to TRBD1. This CDR3 has 17 amino acids. Trimming took 4 bases from V and 4 from J; bases not matched to a gene: 10. Per the germline V gene, CDR1 is LGHNA and CDR2 is YSLEER.